This paragraph covers one TCR beta chain sequence. The data originate from a study of T cell changes during pregnancy in multiple sclerosis. The V end lost 5 bases, the J end lost 1 base, and 15 bases lay between the germline ends. CDR3 size: 15 residues. Germline assignment: CDR1 SGHRS and CDR2 YFSETQ. TCRdb keeps only in-frame clones here, not all; method: immunoSEQ multiplex PCR. This sample carries 90,000 to 150,000 clones, approximately 93% of them seen once, and the ten largest clones take roughly 6%. The sequencing here drew on peripheral blood, taken before pregnancy. The chain is built from TRBV5-1 and TRBJ1-1; no reliable D call. This sequence was found in a female donor with multiple sclerosis, enrolled in a pregnancy study. CDR3 protein: CASSPNSTPNTEAFF. CDR3 DNA: TGCGCCAGCAGTCCCAATAGCACACCGAACACTGAAGCTTTCTTT.